The present T cell receptor (beta chain) was sequenced within a study of beta chain features in type 1 diabetes. Study as a whole: Examination of sorted cells across all samples involved around 110 million cells.

This clone came up a few times. Antigen: not known. The sequenced template was cDNA made from the entire isolated RNA. Clones were read by immunoSEQ multiplex PCR, and TCRdb kept only the in-frame ones, dropping some. The sample shows 350,000 to 450,000 clones, around 16% of them seen only once. The study's findings and limits: Within patients, naive, central memory and Treg TCRB repertoires seemed more similar than within healthy donors. Insertions were fewer and deletions more numerous at VDJ junctions in type 1 diabetes patients.

The CDR3 consists of 15 residues. V was clipped by 5 bases and J by 3 bases; unmatched bases: 8. The germline V gene encodes CDR1 MDHEN and CDR2 SYDVKM. Sorting with CD45RO/CCR7/CD25/CD127/CD95/CD27 yielded naive, central memory, regulatory and stem-like memory CD4+ cells. The chain links TRBV28 to TRBJ2-7; 9 bases fit TRBD1. The source of this sequence is a woman under 30 in good health. The sample was naive CD4+ T cells from blood. Here the CDR3 reads CASSPPGQGGYEQYF. The CDR3 DNA sequence: TGTGCCAGCAGTCCACCGGGACAGGGAGGCTACGAGCAGTACTTC.